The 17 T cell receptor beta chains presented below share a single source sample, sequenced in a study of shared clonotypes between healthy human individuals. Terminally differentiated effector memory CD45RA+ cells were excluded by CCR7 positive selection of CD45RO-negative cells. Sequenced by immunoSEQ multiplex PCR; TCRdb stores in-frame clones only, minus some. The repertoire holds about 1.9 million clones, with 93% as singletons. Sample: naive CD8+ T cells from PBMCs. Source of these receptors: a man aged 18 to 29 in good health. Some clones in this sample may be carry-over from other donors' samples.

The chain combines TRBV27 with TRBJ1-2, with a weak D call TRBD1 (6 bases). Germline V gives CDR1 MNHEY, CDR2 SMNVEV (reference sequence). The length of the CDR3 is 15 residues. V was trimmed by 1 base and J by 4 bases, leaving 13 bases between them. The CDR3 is CASSLLGASGYGYTF. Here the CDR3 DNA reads TGTGCCAGCAGTTTATTGGGGGCGAGCGGCTATGGCTACACCTTC.

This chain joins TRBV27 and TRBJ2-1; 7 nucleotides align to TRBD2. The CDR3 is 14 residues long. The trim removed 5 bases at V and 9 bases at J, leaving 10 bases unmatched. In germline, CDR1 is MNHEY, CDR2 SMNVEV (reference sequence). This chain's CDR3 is CASSGGGAGGEQFF. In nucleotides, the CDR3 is TGTGCCAGCAGTGGGGGGGGAGCGGGCGGTGAGCAGTTCTTC.

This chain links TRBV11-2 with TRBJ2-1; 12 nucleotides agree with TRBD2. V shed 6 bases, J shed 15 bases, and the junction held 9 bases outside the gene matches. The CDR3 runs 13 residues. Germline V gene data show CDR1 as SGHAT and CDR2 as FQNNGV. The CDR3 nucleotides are TGTGCCAGCAGAACCCTGACTAGCGGGAGTCTGTTCTTC. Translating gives CASRTLTSGSLFF.

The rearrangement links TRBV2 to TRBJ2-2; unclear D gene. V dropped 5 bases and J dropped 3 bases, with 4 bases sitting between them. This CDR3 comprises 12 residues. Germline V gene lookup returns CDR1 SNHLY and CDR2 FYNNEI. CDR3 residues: CASSSDTGELFF. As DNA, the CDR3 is TGTGCCAGCAGTTCGGACACCGGGGAGCTGTTTTTT. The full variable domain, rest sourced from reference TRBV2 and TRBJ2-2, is EPEVTQTPSHQVTQMGQEVILRCVPISNHLYFYWYRQILGQKVEFLVSFYNNEISEKSEIFDDQFSVERPDGSNFTLKIRSTKLEDSAMYFCASSSDTGELFFGEGSRLTVL.

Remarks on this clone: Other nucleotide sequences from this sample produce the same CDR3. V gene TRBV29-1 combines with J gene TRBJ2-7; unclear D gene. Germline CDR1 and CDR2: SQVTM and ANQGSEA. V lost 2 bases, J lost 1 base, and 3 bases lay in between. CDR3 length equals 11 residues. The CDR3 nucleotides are TGCAGCGTTGAAAGTTCCTACGAGCAGTACTTC. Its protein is CSVESSYEQYF.

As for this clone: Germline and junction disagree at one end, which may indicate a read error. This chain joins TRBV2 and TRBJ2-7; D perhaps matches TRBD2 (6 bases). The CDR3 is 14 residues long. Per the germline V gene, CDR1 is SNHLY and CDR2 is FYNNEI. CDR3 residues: CATGRDSNSHEQYF. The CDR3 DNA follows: TGTGCCACCGGACGGGACTCAAACTCCCACGAGCAGTACTTC.

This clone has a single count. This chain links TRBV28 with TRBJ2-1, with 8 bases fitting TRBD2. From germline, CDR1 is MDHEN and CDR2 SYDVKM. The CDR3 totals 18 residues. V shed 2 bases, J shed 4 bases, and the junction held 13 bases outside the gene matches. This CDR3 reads CASSLNLKAGGQYNEQFF. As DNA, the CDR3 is TGTGCCAGCAGTTTAAACCTCAAGGCGGGAGGCCAATACAATGAGCAGTTCTTC.

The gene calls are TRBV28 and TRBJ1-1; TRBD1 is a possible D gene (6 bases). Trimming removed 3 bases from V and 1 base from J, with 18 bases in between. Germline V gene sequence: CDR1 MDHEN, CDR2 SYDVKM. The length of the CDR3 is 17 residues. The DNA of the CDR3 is TGTGCCAGCAGTTTTAGGGGGACATCGGTTACGAACACTGAAGCTTTCTTT. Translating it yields CASSFRGTSVTNTEAFF.

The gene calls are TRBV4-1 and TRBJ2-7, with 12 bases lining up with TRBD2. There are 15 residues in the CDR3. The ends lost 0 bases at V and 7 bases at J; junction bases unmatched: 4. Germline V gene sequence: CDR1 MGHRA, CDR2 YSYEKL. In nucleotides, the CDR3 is TGCGCCAGCAGCCAAGAAGGGGGACTAGCGGGTGAGCAGTACTTC. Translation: CASSQEGGLAGEQYF.

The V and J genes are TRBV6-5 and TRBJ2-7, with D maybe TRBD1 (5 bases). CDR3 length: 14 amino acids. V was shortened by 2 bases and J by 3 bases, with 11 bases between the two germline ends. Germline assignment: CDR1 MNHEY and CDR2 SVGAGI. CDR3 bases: TGTGCCAGCAGTTACGGTAGGACACACTACGAGCAGTACTTC. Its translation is CASSYGRTHYEQYF.

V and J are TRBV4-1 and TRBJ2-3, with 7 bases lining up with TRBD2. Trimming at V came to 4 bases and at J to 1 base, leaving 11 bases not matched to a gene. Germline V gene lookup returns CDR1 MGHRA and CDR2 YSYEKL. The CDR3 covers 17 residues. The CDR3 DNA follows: TGCGCCAGCAGCCCCCTGGGAGGGAGGGCCGGCACAGATACGCAGTATTTT. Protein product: CASSPLGGRAGTDTQYF.

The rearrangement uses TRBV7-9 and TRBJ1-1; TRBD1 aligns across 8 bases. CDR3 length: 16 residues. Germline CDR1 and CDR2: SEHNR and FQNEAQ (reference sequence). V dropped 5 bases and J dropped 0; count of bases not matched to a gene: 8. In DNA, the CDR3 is TGTGCCAGCAGCCCTCGGACAGGGTTCATGAACACTGAAGCTTTCTTT. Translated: CASSPRTGFMNTEAFF. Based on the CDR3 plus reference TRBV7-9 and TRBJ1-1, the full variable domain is DTGVSQNPRHKITKRGQNVTFRCDPISEHNRLYWYRQTLGQGPEFLTYFQNEAQLEKSRLLSDRFSAERPKGSFSTLEIQRTEQGDSAMYLCASSPRTGFMNTEAFFGQGTRLTVV.

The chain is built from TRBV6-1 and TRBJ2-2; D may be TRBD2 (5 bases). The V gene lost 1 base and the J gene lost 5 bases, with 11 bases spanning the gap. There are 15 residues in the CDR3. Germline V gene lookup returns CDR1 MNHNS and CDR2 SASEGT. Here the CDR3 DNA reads TGTGCCAGCAGTGAAGGGATCAAGCGGACCGGGGAGCTGTTTTTT. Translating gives CASSEGIKRTGELFF.

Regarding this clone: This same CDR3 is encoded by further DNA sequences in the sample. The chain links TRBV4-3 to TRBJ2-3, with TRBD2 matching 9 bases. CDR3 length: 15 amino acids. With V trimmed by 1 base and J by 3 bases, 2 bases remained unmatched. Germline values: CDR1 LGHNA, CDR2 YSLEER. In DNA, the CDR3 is TGCGCCAGCAGCCAAGGTCTAGCGGGGACAGATACGCAGTATTTT. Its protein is CASSQGLAGTDTQYF.

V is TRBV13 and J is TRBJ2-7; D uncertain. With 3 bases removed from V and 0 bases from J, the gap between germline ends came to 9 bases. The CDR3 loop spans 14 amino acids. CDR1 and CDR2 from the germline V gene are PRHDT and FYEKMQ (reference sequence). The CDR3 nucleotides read TGTGCCAGCAGCTTTTGGGGTAGCTCCTACGAGCAGTACTTC. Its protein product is CASSFWGSSYEQYF.

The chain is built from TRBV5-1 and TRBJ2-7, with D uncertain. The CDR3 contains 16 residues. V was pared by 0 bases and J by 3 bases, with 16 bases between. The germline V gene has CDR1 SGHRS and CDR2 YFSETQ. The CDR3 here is CASSLGPTEKGYEQYF. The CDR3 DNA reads TGCGCCAGCAGCTTGGGCCCCACGGAAAAGGGCTACGAGCAGTACTTC. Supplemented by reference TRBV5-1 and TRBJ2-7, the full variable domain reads KAGVTQTPRYLIKTRGQQVTLSCSPISGHRSVSWYQQTPGQGLQFLFEYFSETQRNKGNFPGRFSGRQFSNSRSEMNVSTLELGDSALYLCASSLGPTEKGYEQYFGPGTRLTVT.

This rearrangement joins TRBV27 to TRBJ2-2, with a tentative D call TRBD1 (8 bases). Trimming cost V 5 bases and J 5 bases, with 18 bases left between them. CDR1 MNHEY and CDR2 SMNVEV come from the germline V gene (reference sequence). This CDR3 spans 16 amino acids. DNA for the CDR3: TGTGCCAGCAGTGTAAGGACAGGGCGGGGGACCGGGGAGCTGTTTTTT. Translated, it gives CASSVRTGRGTGELFF.